This entry lists 25 T cell receptor beta chains sequenced from one sample in a study of blood T cell repertoires in COVID-19. Using immunoSEQ multiplex PCR, the repertoire was profiled, and TCRdb retains in-frame clones only, with some absent. The sample shows over 85,000 clones, approximately 82% of them seen only once. The sample consisted of peripheral blood. These receptors were obtained from a man aged 60-69 years with acute or convalescent COVID-19.

This clone was detected once. The chain has TRBV29-1 and TRBJ1-1; TRBD1 might be the D (5 bases). CDR3 length: 11 amino acids. Deletions cut 3 bases from V and 13 bases from J, with 15 bases between. Looked up from germline, CDR1 is SQVTM and CDR2 is ANQGSEA. CDR3 bases: TGCAGCGTTGAGGACAACCCCTTGGTTTTCTTT. It encodes CSVEDNPLVFF.

The chain is built from TRBV2 and TRBJ2-2; 8 bases agree with TRBD1. The CDR3 covers 16 residues. With 5 bases clipped from V and 5 bases from J, the junction kept 10 bases outside the gene matches. The germline V gene has CDR1 SNHLY and CDR2 FYNNEI. CDR3: CASSSYRTGFTGELFF. CDR3 nucleotides: TGTGCCAGCAGTAGCTACCGGACAGGGTTTACCGGGGAGCTGTTTTTT.

The chain combines TRBV2 with TRBJ2-1; D may be TRBD2 (7 bases). The germline gives CDR1 SNHLY, CDR2 FYNNEI. Trimming removed 4 bases at V and 6 bases at J, with 16 bases between. This CDR3 spans 15 amino acids. CDR3 in amino acids: CASSGSQGRVNEQFF. CDR3 coding DNA: TGTGCCAGCAGTGGTTCCCAGGGGAGGGTCAATGAGCAGTTCTTC. The whole variable domain, remainder taken from reference TRBV2 and TRBJ2-1, is EPEVTQTPSHQVTQMGQEVILRCVPISNHLYFYWYRQILGQKVEFLVSFYNNEISEKSEIFDDQFSVERPDGSNFTLKIRSTKLEDSAMYFCASSGSQGRVNEQFFGPGTRLTVL.

The rearrangement uses TRBV6-1 and TRBJ2-1; 8 positions agree with TRBD2. The CDR3 loop spans 16 amino acids. Trimming at V came to 3 bases and at J to 3 bases, leaving 7 bases not matched to a gene. Germline assignment: CDR1 MNHNS and CDR2 SASEGT. The CDR3 is CASSETWSGGYNEQFF. The CDR3 DNA is TGTGCCAGCAGTGAGACTTGGAGCGGGGGCTACAATGAGCAGTTCTTC.

Only one count was recorded for this clone. The chain has TRBV7-8 and TRBJ2-7; a weak D match, TRBD2 (5 bases). The germline V gene encodes CDR1 SGHVS and CDR2 FQNEAQ. CDR3 length: 14 residues. V was clipped by 6 bases and J by 6 bases, with 18 bases between them. Here the CDR3 DNA reads TGTGCCAGCAGTCACGACCGGGGTACTCCCGAGCAGTACGTC. This gives the protein CASSHDRGTPEQYV.

V usage is TRBV7-2 and J usage is TRBJ2-5; TRBD1 aligns across 9 bases. Per germline, CDR1 SGHTA and CDR2 FQGNSA. This CDR3 has 14 amino acids. Trimming removed 5 bases from V and 5 bases from J; junction bases left unmatched: 6. CDR3 in DNA: TGTGCCAGCAGCGCCACAGGGGGCGCGGAGACCCAGTACTTC. Amino acid sequence: CASSATGGAETQYF.

V is TRBV23-1 and J is TRBJ1-1; unclear D gene. TRBV23-1 is an open reading frame, and its role is uncertain. The CDR3 contains 16 residues. Trimming stripped 0 bases from V and 0 bases from J, with 11 bases between. The CDR3 DNA reads TGCGCCAGCAGTCAATCTGGGAGGCCTATGAACACTGAAGCTTTCTTT. It codes for CASSQSGRPMNTEAFF.

The chain links TRBV5-1 to TRBJ2-1; TRBD1 is a possible D gene (5 bases). The germline V and J ends were trimmed by 4 bases and 1 base, with 15 bases remaining between them. Germline V CDR1 and CDR2: SGHRS, YFSETQ. This CDR3 region has 16 residues. Here the CDR3 reads CASSTSGPISYNEQFF. The CDR3 nucleotides read TGCGCCAGCAGCACCTCAGGGCCGATATCCTACAATGAGCAGTTCTTC.

This chain links TRBV11-2 with TRBJ2-1; D gene unclear. The V end lost 1 base, the J end lost 4 bases, and 14 bases lay between the germline ends. The CDR3 has 16 amino acids. Germline V gene data show CDR1 as SGHAT and CDR2 as FQNNGV. The CDR3 protein is CASSLGLRMLYNEQFF. CDR3 DNA: TGTGCCAGCAGCTTAGGTCTCAGGATGCTGTACAATGAGCAGTTCTTC.

The chain has TRBV9 and TRBJ2-1; a weak D match, TRBD2 (5 bases). Trimming took off 0 bases at V and 6 bases at J, with 16 bases between the two ends. CDR3 size: 16 residues. Germline values: CDR1 SGDLS, CDR2 YYNGEE. The CDR3 loop is CASSVVTHLSANEQFF. The DNA of the CDR3 is TGTGCCAGCAGCGTAGTTACGCACCTTAGCGCCAATGAGCAGTTCTTC.

This clone has more than one count but fewer than ten. The chain joins TRBV30 to TRBJ2-2; D possibly corresponds to TRBD2 (7 bases). Germline V gives CDR1 GTSNPN, CDR2 SVGIG (reference sequence). The germline V and J ends were trimmed by 4 bases and 2 bases, with 17 bases remaining between them. The CDR3 has 16 amino acids. For the CDR3, the DNA is TGTGCCTGGATAGGGGGGGCCCATCCCAACACCGGGGAGCTGTTTTTT. Amino acids: CAWIGGAHPNTGELFF.

The chain has TRBV9 and TRBJ2-1, with D possibly TRBD1 on 5 matching bases. Trimming cost V 1 base and J 4 bases, with 12 bases left between them. The germline gives CDR1 SGDLS, CDR2 YYNGEE. The CDR3 has 15 amino acids. The CDR3 loop is CASSVTGQAYNEQFF. The CDR3, as DNA: TGTGCCAGCAGCGTAACCGGACAAGCATACAATGAGCAGTTCTTC.

This clone was seen a single time. The CDR3 loop is CATSDWSAGGIFGTDTQYF. In DNA, the CDR3 is TGTGCCACCAGTGATTGGTCGGCGGGGGGGATATTTGGCACAGATACGCAGTATTTT. The rearrangement joins TRBV24-1 to TRBJ2-3; 9 positions agree with TRBD2. CDR1 and CDR2 (germline): KGHDR, SFDVKD. V lost 2 bases, J lost 1 base, and 12 bases stayed unmatched. The CDR3 length is 19 residues.

The chain combines TRBV27 with TRBJ2-2, with TRBD1 identical over 10 bases. Germline trimming cut 2 bases from V and 0 bases from J; bases unmatched to any gene: 0. Germline assignment: CDR1 MNHEY and CDR2 SMNVEV (reference sequence). CDR3 length equals 16 residues. CDR3 in amino acids: CASSLGTGANTGELFF. CDR3 sequence (DNA): TGTGCCAGCAGTTTAGGGACAGGGGCGAACACCGGGGAGCTGTTTTTT.

The chain recombines TRBV6-2 or TRBV6-3 with TRBJ1-5, with D perhaps TRBD1 (6 bases). Germline V gene data show CDR1 as MNHEY and CDR2 as SVGEGT. Trimming took 0 bases from V and 5 from J, leaving 17 bases between them. CDR3 length: 17 amino acids. The CDR3 is CASSYSGPGGTYQPQHF. CDR3 DNA: TGTGCCAGCAGTTACTCGGGGCCGGGGGGGACATATCAGCCCCAGCATTTT.

The chain uses TRBV4-1 and TRBJ2-3; 7 bases are a match to TRBD1. The germline V gene has CDR1 MGHRA and CDR2 YSYEKL. The length of the CDR3 is 18 residues. With 0 bases clipped from V and 2 bases from J, the junction kept 11 bases outside the gene matches. In DNA form, the CDR3 reads TGCGCCAGCAGCCAAGAAGTACCACGGGACAGCTTCACAGATACGCAGTATTTT. Protein product: CASSQEVPRDSFTDTQYF.

This clone has a single count. This rearrangement joins TRBV3-1 (or the pseudogene TRBV3-2) to TRBJ1-2, with TRBD1 matching over 9 bases. Germline-derived CDR1 and CDR2 are LGHDT and YNNKEL (reference sequence). This CDR3 is 13 amino acids long. V shed 4 bases and J 7 bases; nucleotides not matched to a gene: 4. CDR3 sequence (DNA): TGTGCCAGCAGCCGGGACAGGGATGGTGGCTACACCTTC. Amino acid sequence: CASSRDRDGGYTF.

This chain uses TRBV29-1 with TRBJ1-2; D gene unclear. CDR1 is SQVTM and CDR2 is ANQGSEA in the germline V gene. There are 10 residues in the CDR3. Trimming took 6 bases from V and 6 from J, leaving 8 bases between them. In nucleotides, the CDR3 is TGCAGCGTCGACACGGATGGCTACACCTTC. Amino acid sequence: CSVDTDGYTF.

The chain combines TRBV28 with TRBJ2-5, with 8 bases matching TRBD1. Trimming took 6 bases from V and 5 from J; bases not matched to a gene: 11. Germline CDR1 reads MDHEN; CDR2 reads SYDVKM. The CDR3 length is 15 residues. CDR3 sequence (DNA): TGTGCCAGCAGCGACCAGGGGGCTGGGCTGGAGACCCAGTACTTC. This gives the protein CASSDQGAGLETQYF.

CDR3 protein: CASSVSGANEKLFF. CDR3 DNA: TGTGCCAGCAGCGTCTCCGGTGCAAATGAAAAACTGTTTTTT. The chain uses TRBV9 and TRBJ1-4; D remains ambiguous. There are 14 residues in the CDR3. Trimming cost V 2 bases and J 5 bases, with 10 bases left between them. The germline CDR1 and CDR2 sequences are SGDLS and YYNGEE.

The chain carries TRBV18 and TRBJ2-6, with TRBD1 as a possible D gene (6 bases). The CDR3 runs 15 residues. Trimming took 5 bases from V and 1 from J, leaving 9 bases between them. Germline lookup yields CDR1 KGHSH and CDR2 LQKENI. The CDR3 bases are TGTGCCAGCTCATCGGACAGTTCTGGGGCCAACGTCCTGACTTTC. Translation gives CASSSDSSGANVLTF.

About this clone: At one of its ends the junction is not consistent with the germline gene, which may arise from a read error. The rearrangement links TRBV7-7 to TRBJ1-1, with 8 bases that match TRBD1. The CDR3 totals 14 residues. In germline, CDR1 is SSHAT, CDR2 FNYEAQ (reference sequence). Here the CDR3 DNA reads TGTGCTAGCAGCCCAGGACAGGGGAACACTGAAGCTTTCTTT. Translating it yields CASSPGQGNTEAFF.

This sequence joins TRBV5-6 and TRBJ2-3, with TRBD2 as a possible D gene (6 bases). Trimming left V 2 bases short and J 1 base short, with 17 bases between. This CDR3 spans 17 amino acids. CDR1 and CDR2 from the germline V gene are SGHDT and YYEEEE. The CDR3, as DNA: TGTGCCAGCAGCTTCGGCCCACTAGCCCGACGCACAGATACGCAGTATTTT. Translating gives CASSFGPLARRTDTQYF.

V and J are TRBV15 and TRBJ2-5, with TRBD2 matching over 7 bases. J was trimmed by 5 bases and V by 1 base; bases with no gene match: 7. Germline V CDR1 and CDR2: LNHNV, YYDKDF (reference sequence). The CDR3 contains 15 residues. The CDR3 protein is CATSRGDMGGETQYF. The CDR3 region has the DNA TGTGCCACCAGCAGAGGGGATATGGGGGGGGAGACCCAGTACTTC.

V usage is TRBV5-1 and J usage is TRBJ1-1; 8 bases match TRBD1. J gave up 1 base and V 0 bases, and 2 bases lay outside the gene matches. CDR1 and CDR2 (germline): SGHRS, YFSETQ. This CDR3 has 15 residues. The CDR3 region has the DNA TGCGCCAGCAGCTTGGGGGACAGGTCGAACACTGAAGCTTTCTTT. This codes for CASSLGDRSNTEAFF.